This TCR beta chain emerged from a study of response to subunit inactivated influenza vaccine. This clonotype was detected only a few times. TCRdb fed the RT-PCR reads into MiXCR, producing one record per CDR3 protein. The sample lists almost 250,000 distinct CDR3 sequences, less than 15% occurring once. Germline V gives CDR1 MDHEN, CDR2 SYDVKM. The J segment lost 5 bases and the V segment lost 6 bases, leaving 3 bases of the junction unmatched. This CDR3 is built from 12 residues. This receptor was taken from a man aged 45-65 years who received an inactivated influenza vaccine. This sample comprised non-naive T cells sorted from PBMCs, obtained around 15 days before vaccination. The chain joins TRBV28 to TRBJ2-5, with TRBD1 matching 7 bases. The CDR3 loop reads CASRGQTETQYF. The CDR3 nucleotides are TGTGCCAGCAGGGGACAGACTGAGACCCAGTACTTC.